This T cell receptor beta chain was identified in a study of Graves' ophthalmopathy and Graves' hyperthyroidism. Findings and limits, study-wide: In blood appeared most of the expanded thyroid clonotypes whose frequency exceeded 0.001.

This clonotype was observed at least ten times. Its antigen is still unknown. RNA served as the template for amplifying TCR beta CDR3 regions. A first-round RT-PCR used HTBI primers, followed by a second-round multiplex PCR. TCRdb reanalysed the multiplex PCR reads using MiXCR and keeps one entry per CDR3 protein. The sample yields roughly 610,000 distinct CDR3 sequences, 22% seen once. New diagnoses, under 2 months' duration, and ages 18 to 65 characterized the hyperthyroidism patients. With 5 bases removed from V and 0 bases from J, the gap between germline ends came to 12 bases. From germline, CDR1 is SNHLY and CDR2 FYNNEI. This CDR3 is 15 amino acids long.

The sample comprised peripheral blood. This chain connects TRBV2 to TRBJ2-3; D perhaps matches TRBD2 (5 bases). The sequence came from a woman under 30 with stable Graves' hyperthyroidism. Some clones in this sample may be carry-over from other donors' samples. CDR3 DNA: TGTGCCAGCAGTTTCGAGGGAGATAGCACAGATACGCAGTATTTT. This translates into CASSFEGDSTDTQYF. Together with reference TRBV2 and TRBJ2-3, the CDR3 gives the full variable domain: EPEVTQTPSHQVTQMGQEVILRCVPISNHLYFYWYRQILGQKVEFLVSFYNNEISEKSEIFDDQFSVERPDGSNFTLKIRSTKLEDSAMYFCASSFEGDSTDTQYFGPGTRLTVL.